This T cell receptor (beta chain) derives from a study of T cell responses to AZD1222 COVID-19 vaccine. This CDR3 has 14 residues. V gave up 3 bases and J gave up 6 bases, with 12 bases separating them. Germline V lookup: CDR1 MNHEY, CDR2 SVGEGT. Only in-frame clones appear in the TCRdb table, and some are missing; sequencing was by immunoSEQ multiplex PCR. In the table there are around 200,000 clones, approximately 94% of which are singletons. The chain employs TRBV6-2 or TRBV6-3 and TRBJ2-1; possibly TRBD1 for D (5 bases). The sequences come from peripheral blood, collected 28 days after the second AZD1222 dose. This sequence originates from an adult who received the AZD1222 COVID-19 vaccine. The CDR3 region is CASSYEAGPNEQFF. DNA of the CDR3: TGTGCCAGCAGTTATGAGGCAGGGCCCAATGAGCAGTTCTTC.